This T cell receptor beta chain was sequenced during a study of blood T cells in healthy people across ages. Study outcomes and limitations: Possibly, changes in expanded clonotypes were confounded because donor CMV status was unknown.

The CDR3 has 14 amino acids. Germline V gene sequence: CDR1 DFQATT, CDR2 SNEGSKA (reference sequence). V lost 5 bases, J lost 6 bases, and 17 bases lay in between. A second about 7 to 12 cycle PCR used barcoded and J-beta primers. MiXCR was run by TCRdb on the 5' RACE reads, yielding one entry per CDR3 protein. The sample has approximately 1.5 million distinct CDR3 sequences, about 31% seen once. Every donor provided roughly 10 milliliters of peripheral blood. Each sample yielded at least 7 million isolated PBMCs. Extraction yielded at least 5 micrograms of total RNA per sample. This clonotype occurred a few times. Its cognate antigen is unknown.

The sequence came from a woman aged 25-40 years in good health. The chain uses TRBV20-1 and TRBJ1-5; D might be TRBD1 (6 bases). Sequenced sample: blood. The CDR3 bases are TGCAGTGCTGTCCTGGGGGGCGAAGGTCAGCCCCAGCATTTT. This translates into CSAVLGGEGQPQHF.